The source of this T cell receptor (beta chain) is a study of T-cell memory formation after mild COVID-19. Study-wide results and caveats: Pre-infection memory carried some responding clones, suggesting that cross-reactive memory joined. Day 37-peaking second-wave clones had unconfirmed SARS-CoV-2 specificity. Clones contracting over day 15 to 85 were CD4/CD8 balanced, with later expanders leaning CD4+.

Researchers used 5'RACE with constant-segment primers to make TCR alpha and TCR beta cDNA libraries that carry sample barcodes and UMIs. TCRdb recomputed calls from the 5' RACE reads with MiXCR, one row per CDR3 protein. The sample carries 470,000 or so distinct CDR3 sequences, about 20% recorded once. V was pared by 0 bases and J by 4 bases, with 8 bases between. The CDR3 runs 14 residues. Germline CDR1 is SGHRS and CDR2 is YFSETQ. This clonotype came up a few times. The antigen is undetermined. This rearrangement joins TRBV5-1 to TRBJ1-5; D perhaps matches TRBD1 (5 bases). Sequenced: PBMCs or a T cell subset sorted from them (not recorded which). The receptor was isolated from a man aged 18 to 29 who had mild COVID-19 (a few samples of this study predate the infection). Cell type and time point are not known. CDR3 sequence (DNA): TGCGCCAGCAGCTTGGAGGGGAAAAATCAGCCCCAGCATTTT. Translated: CASSLEGKNQPQHF.